One sample yielded the 31 T cell receptor beta chains listed below, sequenced in a study of lymphopenia after photon versus proton radiotherapy (dated by TCRdb to the late 2010s). Receptors were amplified or captured by the immunoSEQ multiplex PCR assay. TCRdb limited this immuneACCESS table to in-frame rearrangements with V and J called. A share of clones is missing; checked studies link under half to unresolved V genes, and the rest is unexplained. This sample lists 60,000 to 75,000 clones; approximately 84% were detected once. The leading ten clones occupy about 2% of the sample. Here the sequenced sample was peripheral blood, taken from a patient treated with photon-based radiotherapy. All receptors derive from a man aged 35-49 years with gastric cancer.

The V and J genes are TRBV7-2 and TRBJ1-1, with D unresolved. The CDR3 has 16 amino acids. Trimming pared 5 bases from V and 0 bases from J, leaving 16 bases between. Per germline, CDR1 SGHTA and CDR2 FQGNSA. CDR3 region: CASSVLGRGLNTEAFF. CDR3 nucleotide sequence: TGTGCCAGCAGCGTCCTTGGGCGAGGGTTGAACACTGAAGCTTTCTTT.

As for this clone: A clone one base away is much larger, so this may be a read error. The same CDR3 also results from other DNA sequences found in this sample. The V gene is TRBV2, the J gene TRBJ1-3, with D maybe TRBD1 (5 bases). The V gene's germline CDR1 is SNHLY and CDR2 FYNNEI. This CDR3 is 17 amino acids long. Trimming pared 6 bases from V and 1 base from J, leaving 19 bases between. This CDR3 reads CASSDGGRRASGNTIYF. The CDR3 nucleotides are TGTGCCAGCAGCGATGGGGGACGGAGGGCTTCTGGAAACACCATATATTTT.

This chain joins TRBV6-5 and TRBJ1-5; 8 bases are shared with TRBD1. The germline V gene encodes CDR1 MNHEY and CDR2 SVGAGI. V was pared by 6 bases and J by 4 bases, with 5 bases of the junction left unmatched. This CDR3 comprises 14 residues. The CDR3 region has the DNA TGTGCCAGCAGACAGACAGGGGAAAATCAGCCCCAGCATTTT. It codes for CASRQTGENQPQHF.

V usage is TRBV7-8 and J usage is TRBJ1-6; the match to TRBD1 covers 8 bases. V shed 5 bases and J 9 bases; nucleotides not matched to a gene: 9. CDR3 length equals 15 residues. Germline lookup yields CDR1 SGHVS and CDR2 FQNEAQ. CDR3 in DNA: TGTGCCAGCAGCCAGGACAGGGTACGGATTTCACCCCTCCACTTT. Translated: CASSQDRVRISPLHF.

The chain's CDR3 is CASTSSSYQPQHF. In DNA form, the CDR3 reads TGTGCCAGCACCTCTTCATCCTATCAGCCCCAGCATTTT. V and J are TRBV7-2 and TRBJ1-5; D gene unclear. Germline V gives CDR1 SGHTA, CDR2 FQGNSA. Trimming cost V 7 bases and J 5 bases, with 12 bases left between them. The CDR3 is 13 amino acids.

The chain recombines TRBV10-1 with TRBJ1-5; 10 nucleotides align to TRBD1. After removal of 1 base from V and 0 bases from J, the junction contained 12 bases not matched to a gene. Germline V gives CDR1 WNHNN, CDR2 SYGVQD (reference sequence). The CDR3 extends over 20 amino acids. CDR3 nucleotides: TGCGCCAGCAGTGAGTGGAAAGGGACAGGGGAGGCCTATAGCAATCAGCCCCAGCATTTT. It specifies CASSEWKGTGEAYSNQPQHF.

This clone was found once. This chain uses TRBV5-1 with TRBJ2-1; D remains unclear. Germline V gene sequence: CDR1 SGHRS, CDR2 YFSETQ. The V and J ends lost 7 bases and 0 bases respectively, with 11 bases between them. This CDR3 spans 14 amino acids. The CDR3 DNA sequence: TGCGCCAGCGCACGTTCCTACTCCTACAATGAGCAGTTCTTC. Amino acid sequence: CASARSYSYNEQFF.

This chain connects TRBV29-1 to TRBJ1-2; TRBD1 matches 9 bases. This CDR3 contains 13 residues. Trimming took 7 bases from V and 3 from J; bases not matched to a gene: 6. Germline values: CDR1 SQVTM, CDR2 ANQGSEA. Here the CDR3 DNA reads TGCAGCGGGTCGGGACAGGGAGACTATGGCTACACCTTC. Translation gives CSGSGQGDYGYTF.

This chain connects TRBV27 to TRBJ2-7, with TRBD1 as a possible D gene (6 bases). V lost 4 bases and J lost 4, with 11 bases in between. This CDR3 comprises 13 residues. The V gene's germline CDR1 is MNHEY and CDR2 SMNVEV (reference sequence). The CDR3 DNA reads TGTGCCAGCAGTTCGCGACAGGTATACGAGCAGTACTTC. Protein product: CASSSRQVYEQYF.

This clone appeared a few times. V is TRBV7-9 and J is TRBJ1-4, with TRBD1 matching over 8 bases. The junction had 11 bases not matched to a gene; V was cut back by 4 bases and J by 7 bases. CDR1 is SEHNR and CDR2 is FQNEAQ in the germline V gene (reference sequence). The CDR3 sequence is 16 residues long. CDR3 in amino acids: CASSSPGQGAGEKLFF. DNA of the CDR3: TGTGCCAGCAGCTCCCCCGGGCAGGGGGCTGGTGAAAAACTGTTTTTT.

This chain joins TRBV20-1 and TRBJ2-7, with a weak D call TRBD1 (6 bases). V lost 6 bases to trimming and J lost 6 bases, with 12 bases between them. Germline lookup yields CDR1 DFQATT and CDR2 SNEGSKA (reference sequence). The CDR3 consists of 11 residues. CDR3 sequence: CSALNRAEQYF. CDR3 nucleotides: TGCAGTGCCCTAAACAGGGCCGAGCAGTACTTC.

The rearrangement links TRBV5-1 to TRBJ1-1; 11 nucleotides match TRBD1. Germline values: CDR1 SGHRS, CDR2 YFSETQ. The J segment lost 2 bases and the V segment lost 0 bases, leaving 9 bases of the junction unmatched. This CDR3 comprises 18 residues. The CDR3 region has the DNA TGCGCCAGCAGCTTGGAACTCCCGGGACAGGGGGGTAACACTGAAGCTTTCTTT. Translated, it gives CASSLELPGQGGNTEAFF. Full variable domain (outside the CDR3, taken from reference TRBV5-1 and TRBJ1-1): KAGVTQTPRYLIKTRGQQVTLSCSPISGHRSVSWYQQTPGQGLQFLFEYFSETQRNKGNFPGRFSGRQFSNSRSEMNVSTLELGDSALYLCASSLELPGQGGNTEAFFGQGTRLTVV.

The V call is TRBV5-6, the J call TRBJ1-6; D may be TRBD1 (6 bases). V was cut by 2 bases and J by 4 bases, with 16 bases left in between. The CDR3 extends over 17 amino acids. CDR1 SGHDT and CDR2 YYEEEE come from the germline V gene. The CDR3 nucleotides read TGTGCCAGCAGCTTCCCAGGCCTAAGGGGGTATAATTCACCCCTCCACTTT. Translating it yields CASSFPGLRGYNSPLHF.

The chain links TRBV7-9 to TRBJ1-1; perhaps TRBD1 as D (5 bases). Between the trimmed V and J ends, which lost 5 bases and 3 bases, there was a span of 19 bases. This CDR3 is built from 16 residues. Per germline, CDR1 SEHNR and CDR2 FQNEAQ (reference sequence). DNA of the CDR3: TGTGCCAGCAGCGCTGGGGGAACAGGCGGTTACACTGAAGCTTTCTTT. It is translated as CASSAGGTGGYTEAFF. Variable domain in full (rest from reference TRBV7-9 and TRBJ1-1): DTGVSQNPRHKITKRGQNVTFRCDPISEHNRLYWYRQTLGQGPEFLTYFQNEAQLEKSRLLSDRFSAERPKGSFSTLEIQRTEQGDSAMYLCASSAGGTGGYTEAFFGQGTRLTVV.

This clone has a handful of counts. The CDR3, as DNA: TGTGCCAGCAGCCTAGGGACAGGGAATAGCAATCAGCCCCAGCATTTT. It is translated as CASSLGTGNSNQPQHF. This rearrangement joins TRBV7-8 to TRBJ1-5; TRBD1 matches 9 bases. This CDR3 contains 16 residues. Germline V lookup: CDR1 SGHVS, CDR2 FQNEAQ. After removal of 5 bases from V and 0 bases from J, the junction contained 5 bases not matched to a gene.

V is TRBV7-9 and J is TRBJ2-7; no clear D. Germline assignment: CDR1 SEHNR and CDR2 FQNEAQ (reference sequence). V was pared by 5 bases and J by 3 bases, with 14 bases between. CDR3 length: 14 residues. CDR3 nucleotides: TGTGCCAGCAGCCATCCACCCGGGTTCTACGAGCAGTACTTC. Amino acids: CASSHPPGFYEQYF.

V and J are TRBV4-2 and TRBJ1-1; a weak D match, TRBD1 (5 bases). V dropped 3 bases and J dropped 0 bases, with 14 bases sitting between them. This CDR3 spans 16 amino acids. Germline assignment: CDR1 LGHNA and CDR2 YNFKEQ. The CDR3 bases are TGTGCCAGCAGCCAGGTCCGACAGTTCATGAACACTGAAGCTTTCTTT. This encodes CASSQVRQFMNTEAFF.

A remark on this clone: Other DNA sequences in the same sample also yield this CDR3. This chain uses TRBV7-8 with TRBJ2-7; TRBD1 matches at 7 bases. Germline V gives CDR1 SGHVS, CDR2 FQNEAQ. CDR3 length equals 14 residues. V lost 5 bases to trimming and J lost 1 base; unmatched junction nucleotides: 5. CDR3 bases: TGTGCCAGCAGCATCCGGGACAGTTCCTACGAGCAGTACTTC. This codes for CASSIRDSSYEQYF. Supplemented by reference TRBV7-8 and TRBJ2-7, the full variable domain reads GAGVSQSPRYKVAKRGQDVALRCDPISGHVSLFWYQQALGQGPEFLTYFQNEAQLDKSGLPSDRFFAERPEGSVSTLKIQRTQQEDSAVYLCASSIRDSSYEQYFGPGTRLTVT.

The rearrangement links TRBV5-5 to TRBJ2-5; a possible D gene is TRBD1 (6 bases). CDR3 length equals 15 residues. The germline CDR1 and CDR2 sequences are SGHKS and YYEKEE (reference sequence). Trimming shortened V by 0 bases and J by 2 bases, and 11 bases separated the two germline ends. CDR3 region: CASSLDGTSQETQYF. The CDR3, as DNA: TGTGCCAGCAGCTTGGATGGGACATCTCAAGAGACCCAGTACTTC.

The rearrangement joins TRBV7-2 to TRBJ1-4, with no clear D. Looked up from germline, CDR1 is SGHTA and CDR2 is FQGNSA. CDR3 length: 13 amino acids. Trimming cost V 4 bases and J 8 bases, with 11 bases left between them. The CDR3 DNA is TGTGCCAGCAGCTCGACCAGGAGGGAAAAACTGTTTTTT. Protein: CASSSTRREKLFF.

This chain connects TRBV18 to TRBJ1-6; 9 positions agree with TRBD1. The CDR3 sequence is 16 residues long. The V gene end was trimmed by 5 bases and the J gene end by 9 bases; junction bases not matched to a gene: 11. Per germline, CDR1 KGHSH and CDR2 LQKENI. This CDR3 is CASSIRWDRDGSPLHF. For the CDR3, the DNA is TGTGCCAGCTCAATTCGGTGGGACAGGGATGGTTCACCCCTCCACTTT. The whole variable domain, remainder taken from reference TRBV18 and TRBJ1-6, is NAGVMQNPRHLVRRRGQEARLRCSPMKGHSHVYWYRQLPEEGLKFMVYLQKENIIDESGMPKERFSAEFPKEGPSILRIQQVVRGDSAAYFCASSIRWDRDGSPLHFGNGTRLTVT.

The rearrangement links TRBV4-1 to TRBJ2-5, with D perhaps matching TRBD2 (6 bases). This CDR3 comprises 13 residues. Germline CDR1 reads MGHRA; CDR2 reads YSYEKL. Trimming pared 6 bases from V and 5 bases from J, leaving 13 bases between. The CDR3 region is CASSRTAGETQYF. The CDR3 DNA follows: TGCGCCAGCAGTCGGACGGCGGGGGAGACCCAGTACTTC.

V usage is TRBV30 and J usage is TRBJ1-3; D is possibly TRBD1 (5 bases). The germline gives CDR1 GTSNPN, CDR2 SVGIG (reference sequence). Trimming cost V 6 bases and J 2 bases, with 11 bases left between them. This CDR3 has 13 residues. The chain's CDR3 is CACRGETGNTIYF. Written as DNA, the CDR3 is TGTGCCTGTCGGGGGGAAACTGGAAACACCATATATTTT.

This clone turned up a few times. The rearrangement joins TRBV6-5 to TRBJ2-7, with D unclear. Per the germline V gene, CDR1 is MNHEY and CDR2 is SVGAGI. This CDR3 has 13 residues. Trimming pared 5 bases from V and 5 bases from J, leaving 13 bases between. The DNA for the CDR3 is TGTGCCAGCAGTGGGCCCCGGGTCGACGAGCAGTACTTC. Translated, it gives CASSGPRVDEQYF.

This clone was observed a handful of times. This sequence joins TRBV7-2 and TRBJ2-1; 7 bases match TRBD1. The CDR3 totals 15 residues. Trimming took 2 bases from V and 6 from J; bases not matched to a gene: 7. The germline gives CDR1 SGHTA, CDR2 FQGNSA. The CDR3 spells CASSLRGRPSNEQFF. CDR3 nucleotide sequence: TGTGCCAGCAGCTTAAGGGGGCGGCCCAGCAATGAGCAGTTCTTC. The full variable domain, with the rest looked up from reference TRBV7-2 and TRBJ2-1, is GAGVSQSPSNKVTEKGKDVELRCDPISGHTALYWYRQSLGQGLEFLIYFQGNSAPDKSGLPSDRFSAERTGGSVSTLTIQRTQQEDSAVYLCASSLRGRPSNEQFFGPGTRLTVL.

The chain combines TRBV12-5 with TRBJ2-2; 8 bases match TRBD2. The CDR3 is made up of 17 amino acids. The germline V gene has CDR1 LGHNT and CDR2 FRNRAP. The junction had 8 bases not matched to a gene; V was cut back by 4 bases and J by 1 base. This chain's CDR3 is CASGSPGGGLNTGELFF. The CDR3 bases are TGTGCTAGTGGTTCCCCTGGCGGGGGGCTGAACACCGGGGAGCTGTTTTTT. The full variable domain, rest sourced from reference TRBV12-5 and TRBJ2-2, is DARVTQTPRHKVTEMGQEVTMRCQPILGHNTVFWYRQTMMQGLELLAYFRNRAPLDDSGMPKDRFSAEMPDATLATLKIQPSEPRDSAVYFCASGSPGGGLNTGELFFGEGSRLTVL.

The chain joins TRBV7-9 to TRBJ2-5; D not resolved. Trimming took 0 bases from V and 6 from J, leaving 14 bases between them. Germline lookup yields CDR1 SEHNR and CDR2 FQNEAQ (reference sequence). The CDR3 is 15 amino acids. CDR3 bases: TGTGCCAGCAGCTTAGCGGGGTGGGGTTTCAAGACCCAGTACTTC. It encodes CASSLAGWGFKTQYF. The whole variable domain, filled in from reference TRBV7-9 and TRBJ2-5, reads DTGVSQNPRHKITKRGQNVTFRCDPISEHNRLYWYRQTLGQGPEFLTYFQNEAQLEKSRLLSDRFSAERPKGSFSTLEIQRTEQGDSAMYLCASSLAGWGFKTQYFGPGTRLLVL.

For the CDR3, the DNA is TGCGCCAGCAGCCAAGAATCCGGGAGGGGTCGTTTTGCGGGGACTGAAGCTTTCTTT. It translates to CASSQESGRGRFAGTEAFF. The chain carries TRBV4-1 and TRBJ1-1; D may be TRBD1 (5 bases). The CDR3 spans 19 residues. Trimming cost V 0 bases and J 5 bases, with 25 bases left between them. Germline-derived CDR1 and CDR2 are MGHRA and YSYEKL.

The CDR3 DNA is TGTGCCATCAGTGAGGGGATGGGTCAAGAGACCCAGTACTTC. Its protein product is CAISEGMGQETQYF. The chain employs TRBV10-3 and TRBJ2-5, with D uncertain. Germline lookup yields CDR1 ENHRY and CDR2 SYGVKD. V lost 2 bases to trimming and J lost 2 bases, with 9 bases between them. The CDR3 sequence is 14 residues long.

The chain employs TRBV7-2 and TRBJ1-1; D gene ambiguous. The V gene lost 1 base and the J gene lost 12 bases, with 18 bases spanning the gap. The germline CDR1 and CDR2 sequences are SGHTA and FQGNSA. The CDR3 totals 14 residues. DNA for the CDR3: TGTGCCAGCAGCTTAGACAGTGTTACACTGAAGACTTTCTTT. It is translated as CASSLDSVTLKTFF.

The gene calls are TRBV5-1 and TRBJ2-3; D is possibly TRBD1 or TRBD2 (5 bases each). This CDR3 region has 15 residues. The germline V gene encodes CDR1 SGHRS and CDR2 YFSETQ. Trimming shortened V by 3 bases and J by 2 bases, and 13 bases separated the two germline ends. CDR3 bases: TGCGCCAGCAGCTCTAGGGACGGAACCACAGATACGCAGTATTTT. Protein product: CASSSRDGTTDTQYF.